This entry lists 14 T cell receptor beta chains sequenced from one sample in a study of T cell responses to AZD1222 COVID-19 vaccine. Measured with immunoSEQ multiplex PCR; TCRdb has only the in-frame clones, and not every one. The sample includes 150,000 to 200,000 clones, just under 90% of them seen just once. Specimen: peripheral blood, collected 28 days after the second dose of the MenACWY control vaccine. These receptors were obtained from an adult who received the MenACWY meningococcal vaccine as a control.

V gene TRBV10-2 combines with J gene TRBJ2-3; maybe TRBD2 (6 bases). V shed 7 bases and J shed 0 bases, with 11 bases lying between them. Germline values: CDR1 WSHSY, CDR2 SAAADI. This CDR3 contains 14 residues. The CDR3 DNA reads as TGCGCCAGCATTTCCGGGACTAGCACAGATACGCAGTATTTT. It translates to CASISGTSTDTQYF.

This clone was detected only once. This rearrangement joins TRBV5-8 to TRBJ2-1; 15 bases align to TRBD2. The CDR3 has 16 amino acids. The germline V gene encodes CDR1 SGHTS and CDR2 YDEGEE. V lost 4 bases to trimming and J lost 7 bases; unmatched junction nucleotides: 6. The CDR3: CASSHGTSGRMNEQFF. The CDR3 DNA follows: TGTGCCAGCAGCCACGGGACTAGCGGGAGGATGAATGAGCAGTTCTTC.

The chain recombines TRBV3-1 (or the pseudogene TRBV3-2) with TRBJ2-5; D gene ambiguous. Germline CDR1 reads LGHDT; CDR2 reads YNNKEL (reference sequence). The V and J ends lost 4 bases and 1 base respectively, with 10 bases between them. The CDR3 contains 14 residues. CDR3 coding DNA: TGTGCCAGCAGCCCCCGGCGGACCCAAGAGACCCAGTACTTC. Its translation: CASSPRRTQETQYF.

J is TRBJ1-5 and V is TRBV7-2; D remains ambiguous. The germline V gene encodes CDR1 SGHTA and CDR2 FQGNSA. The germline V and J ends were trimmed by 5 bases and 7 bases, with 9 bases remaining between them. The CDR3 length is 12 residues. The DNA of the CDR3 is TGTGCCAGCAGCACTCGGGAGCAGCCCCAGCATTTT. It specifies CASSTREQPQHF.

The rearrangement joins TRBV6-5 to TRBJ2-5, with a tentative D call TRBD1 (6 bases). The germline V and J ends were trimmed by 5 bases and 2 bases, with 15 bases remaining between them. CDR3 length: 15 amino acids. The germline CDR1 and CDR2 sequences are MNHEY and SVGAGI. CDR3 nucleotides: TGTGCCAGCAGTCGACCCAGGGGATCACAAGAGACCCAGTACTTC. This sequence encodes CASSRPRGSQETQYF.

The chain employs TRBV5-5 and TRBJ2-2; D unresolved. V shed 4 bases and J shed 3 bases, with 10 bases lying between them. The CDR3 is made up of 14 amino acids. Looked up from germline, CDR1 is SGHKS and CDR2 is YYEKEE (reference sequence). CDR3 in amino acids: CASSTRQYTGELFF. In DNA form, the CDR3 reads TGTGCCAGCAGCACGAGACAATACACCGGGGAGCTGTTTTTT.

The sample holds a few counts of this clone. The V gene is TRBV7-9, the J gene TRBJ1-2, with TRBD1 matching over 8 bases. Germline V CDR1 and CDR2: SEHNR, FQNEAQ (reference sequence). CDR3 length equals 14 residues. The ends lost 0 bases at V and 4 bases at J; junction bases unmatched: 1. The CDR3 sequence: CASSLADRAYGYTF. In DNA form, the CDR3 reads TGTGCCAGCAGCTTAGCGGACAGGGCCTATGGCTACACCTTC.

The chain uses TRBV30 and TRBJ1-2, with D hard to call. V lost 2 bases to trimming and J lost 8 bases, with 12 bases between them. The CDR3 is 12 residues long. Per germline, CDR1 GTSNPN and CDR2 SVGIG (reference sequence). The CDR3 region is CAWSWQSGGYTF. The CDR3 DNA is TGTGCCTGGAGTTGGCAATCCGGCGGCTACACCTTC.

This chain connects TRBV18 to TRBJ1-5; no reliable D call. CDR3 length: 13 residues. Germline CDR1 KGHSH, CDR2 LQKENI. V lost 4 bases and J 1 base, leaving 5 bases between the germline ends. The DNA for the CDR3 is TGTGCCAGCTCACAGGCCAGCAATCAGCCCCAGCATTTT. Translating gives CASSQASNQPQHF.

Of note for this clone: The identical CDR3 is also encoded by other nucleotide sequences in the sample. This chain connects TRBV4-3 to TRBJ2-7, with TRBD2 matching over 8 bases. This CDR3 contains 14 residues. After removal of 4 bases from V and 1 base from J, the junction contained 3 bases not matched to a gene. Germline V gene lookup returns CDR1 LGHNA and CDR2 YSLEER. The CDR3 here is CASSPGTSSYEQYF. The CDR3 nucleotides read TGCGCCAGCAGCCCTGGGACTAGTTCCTACGAGCAGTACTTC.

V is TRBV15 and J is TRBJ2-2; D gene uncertain. Per the germline V gene, CDR1 is LNHNV and CDR2 is YYDKDF (reference sequence). V dropped 1 base and J dropped 4 bases, with 7 bases sitting between them. This CDR3 contains 14 residues. The CDR3 here is CATSRVQFTGELFF. CDR3 DNA sequence: TGTGCCACCAGCAGAGTTCAGTTCACCGGGGAGCTGTTTTTT.

A note on this clone: The junction differs from germline at one of its ends, possibly a read error. The chain couples TRBV20-1 to TRBJ2-7; tentatively, D is TRBD1 or TRBD2 (6 bases each). The CDR3 is 11 amino acids. Germline V gives CDR1 DFQATT, CDR2 SNEGSKA (reference sequence). The DNA for the CDR3 is TGCAGTGCAATTCGGGGGATCCGAGGGGGATTC. Translating gives CSAIRGIRGGF.

V gene TRBV19 combines with J gene TRBJ2-7, with D unresolved. The CDR3 is 14 residues long. The germline gives CDR1 LNHDA, CDR2 SQIVND (reference sequence). V was shortened by 3 bases and J by 0 bases, with 9 bases between the two germline ends. Written as DNA, the CDR3 is TGTGCCAGTAGTATTACGTATAGCTCCTACGAGCAGTACTTC. Residues: CASSITYSSYEQYF.

The sample holds a few counts of this clone. The chain couples TRBV21-1 to TRBJ2-7; the table assigns TRBD1, which was not confirmed against the DNA. TRBV21-1 is classified as a pseudogene. The CDR3 is 12 residues long. Here the CDR3 DNA reads TGTGCCACCCCGGACAGGGGAATGGAGCAGTACTTC. It is translated as CATPDRGMEQYF.